Following are 25 T cell receptor beta chains from one sample sequenced in a study of blood T cell repertoires in COVID-19. The method was immunoSEQ multiplex PCR; TCRdb's version includes in-frame clones alone and lacks a portion of them. This table has 150,000 to 200,000 clones, around nine tenths appearing once. Sequenced input: peripheral blood. The receptors come from a woman between 18 and 30 years old who had recovered from COVID-19.

The CDR3 region is CASSQLAGGAYEQYV. The CDR3 coding sequence is TGCGCCAGCAGCCAACTAGCGGGAGGTGCCTACGAGCAGTACGTC. The chain recombines TRBV4-1 with TRBJ2-7; 11 bases fit TRBD2. The CDR3 is 15 amino acids. Germline assignment: CDR1 MGHRA and CDR2 YSYEKL. Trimming cost V 2 bases and J 2 bases; bases outside gene matches: 2.

This clone was observed a few times. CDR3 in DNA: TGTGCCAGCAGCGGACGGACTAGCAGTCTGGAGACCCAGTACTTC. Translated: CASSGRTSSLETQYF. The chain joins TRBV3-1 (or the pseudogene TRBV3-2) to TRBJ2-5; 8 positions match TRBD2. This CDR3 has 15 amino acids. Germline trimming cut 5 bases from V and 5 bases from J; bases unmatched to any gene: 10. The germline CDR1 and CDR2 sequences are LGHDT and YNNKEL (reference sequence).

The V call is TRBV14, the J call TRBJ1-6; D is unresolved. V was cut by 2 bases and J by 7 bases, with 6 bases left in between. There are 13 residues in the CDR3. Germline V gene sequence: CDR1 SGHDN, CDR2 FVKESK. The CDR3 reads CASSQNFNSPLHF. CDR3 DNA sequence: TGTGCCAGCAGCCAAAACTTCAATTCACCCCTCCACTTT.

This chain connects TRBV7-9 to TRBJ2-3; D is unresolved. The germline V gene has CDR1 SEHNR and CDR2 FQNEAQ (reference sequence). V gave up 3 bases and J gave up 0 bases, with 10 bases separating them. The CDR3 loop spans 15 amino acids. Here the CDR3 reads CASSFAQPSTDTQYF. CDR3 nucleotide sequence: TGTGCCAGCAGCTTTGCACAGCCTAGCACAGATACGCAGTATTTT.

This chain connects TRBV11-2 to TRBJ2-3, with 9 positions matching TRBD2. This CDR3 has 14 residues. V shed 4 bases and J 6 bases; nucleotides not matched to a gene: 5. Germline V gives CDR1 SGHAT, CDR2 FQNNGV. The CDR3 DNA reads TGTGCCAGCAGCTCTGCGGGGACTAGCGATACGCAGTATTTT. Its translation: CASSSAGTSDTQYF.

The chain couples TRBV4-2 to TRBJ1-4, with D unclear. V was trimmed by 0 bases and J by 7 bases, leaving 15 bases between them. The CDR3 runs 16 residues. Germline V gene sequence: CDR1 LGHNA, CDR2 YNFKEQ. The CDR3 loop is CASSQDLIRGAEKLFF. CDR3 coding DNA: TGTGCCAGCAGCCAAGATCTAATTCGGGGAGCTGAAAAACTGTTTTTT.

The J gene is TRBJ1-4, the V gene TRBV5-1; D gene ambiguous. CDR3 length: 17 residues. The germline V gene has CDR1 SGHRS and CDR2 YFSETQ. Deletions cut 0 bases from V and 2 bases from J, with 14 bases between. CDR3 DNA sequence: TGCGCCAGCAGCTTGGGGCCCAACGCCGATACTAATGAAAAACTGTTTTTT. Its protein product is CASSLGPNADTNEKLFF. The complete variable domain, with remaining parts taken from reference TRBV5-1 and TRBJ1-4, reads KAGVTQTPRYLIKTRGQQVTLSCSPISGHRSVSWYQQTPGQGLQFLFEYFSETQRNKGNFPGRFSGRQFSNSRSEMNVSTLELGDSALYLCASSLGPNADTNEKLFFGSGTQLSVL.

The chain employs TRBV19 and TRBJ2-7, with D tentatively TRBD2 (6 bases). V was clipped by 5 bases and J by 5 bases, with 13 bases between them. The germline V gene encodes CDR1 LNHDA and CDR2 SQIVND (reference sequence). The CDR3 consists of 13 residues. The CDR3 DNA is TGTGCCAGTAGTGAACAGTGGAGGGACGAGCAGTACTTC. This gives the protein CASSEQWRDEQYF.

The chain links TRBV4-3 to TRBJ1-1; TRBD1 matches at 7 bases. This CDR3 has 12 residues. Trimming cost V 1 base and J 11 bases; bases outside gene matches: 4. Looked up from germline, CDR1 is LGHNA and CDR2 is YSLEER. The CDR3 region is CASSQGGGQAFF. The CDR3 nucleotides are TGCGCCAGCAGCCAAGGAGGGGGCCAGGCTTTCTTT.

This clone came up once. The rearrangement joins TRBV5-1 to TRBJ2-5; 9 bases agree with TRBD2. V lost 0 bases to trimming and J lost 3 bases; unmatched junction nucleotides: 0. This CDR3 comprises 14 residues. CDR1 and CDR2 (germline): SGHRS, YFSETQ. Written as DNA, the CDR3 is TGCGCCAGCAGCTTGGAGCGGGGGGAAGAGACCCAGTACTTC. Amino acids: CASSLERGEETQYF.

This clone has a handful of counts. V is TRBV7-3 and J is TRBJ2-6; TRBD1 matches 7 bases. Trimming removed 5 bases from V and 0 bases from J; junction bases left unmatched: 4. Germline values: CDR1 SGHTA, CDR2 FQGTGA. This CDR3 spans 16 amino acids. Here the CDR3 DNA reads TGTGCCAGCAGCCGACAGGGCGCCTCTGGGGCCAACGTCCTGACTTTC. Translated: CASSRQGASGANVLTF. The complete variable domain, with remaining parts taken from reference TRBV7-3 and TRBJ2-6, reads GAGVSQTPSNKVTEKGKYVELRCDPISGHTALYWYRQSLGQGPEFLIYFQGTGAADDSGLPNDRFFAVRPEGSVSTLKIQRTERGDSAVYLCASSRQGASGANVLTFGAGSRLTVL.

The rearrangement uses TRBV27 and TRBJ1-2, with D possibly matching TRBD1 (6 bases). CDR3 length: 15 amino acids. Germline assignment: CDR1 MNHEY and CDR2 SMNVEV (reference sequence). V was trimmed by 4 bases and J by 2 bases, leaving 14 bases between them. The CDR3 coding sequence is TGTGCCAGCAGTTCCCCATCAACAGGGAACTATGGCTACACCTTC. Translated: CASSSPSTGNYGYTF.

This chain links TRBV30 with TRBJ2-1, with 7 bases identical to TRBD1. This CDR3 has 14 residues. Germline CDR1 and CDR2: GTSNPN and SVGIG (reference sequence). V was pared by 5 bases and J by 4 bases, with 8 bases of the junction left unmatched. CDR3 amino acids: CAWAGGAGYNEQFF. The CDR3 DNA is TGTGCCTGGGCAGGGGGAGCCGGGTACAATGAGCAGTTCTTC.

J is TRBJ2-5 and V is TRBV5-5, with 12 positions matching TRBD2. CDR1 is SGHKS and CDR2 is YYEKEE in the germline V gene (reference sequence). The length of the CDR3 is 17 residues. V trimming: 0 bases; J trimming: 5 bases; junction bases outside the gene matches: 8. Here the CDR3 reads CASSLVASGRAGETQYF. The DNA for the CDR3 is TGTGCCAGCAGCTTGGTAGCTAGCGGGAGGGCCGGGGAGACCCAGTACTTC.

CDR3: CASSTGTSVMYEQYV. In nucleotides, the CDR3 is TGTGCCAGCAGCACCGGGACTAGCGTAATGTACGAGCAGTACGTC. The rearrangement uses TRBV5-6 and TRBJ2-7; TRBD2 matches at 10 bases. The germline V gene has CDR1 SGHDT and CDR2 YYEEEE. CDR3 length: 15 residues. The V segment lost 4 bases and the J segment 4 bases; nucleotides outside the gene matches: 8.

V is TRBV11-2 and J is TRBJ2-1, with 8 bases aligning to TRBD1. The CDR3 sequence is 16 residues long. V lost 1 base to trimming and J lost 0 bases; unmatched junction nucleotides: 2. The germline CDR1 and CDR2 sequences are SGHAT and FQNNGV. For the CDR3, the DNA is TGTGCCAGCAGCTTAGGACAGGGGAGCTCCTACAATGAGCAGTTCTTC. Encoded protein: CASSLGQGSSYNEQFF.

The chain joins TRBV6-6 to TRBJ2-7; D unclear. The CDR3 loop spans 14 amino acids. In germline, CDR1 is MNHNY, CDR2 SVGAGI (reference sequence). The V end lost 4 bases, the J end lost 3 bases, and 13 bases lay between the germline ends. CDR3 amino acids: CASSSSQTYYEQYF. Here the CDR3 DNA reads TGTGCCAGCAGTTCCTCACAGACGTACTACGAGCAGTACTTC.

The chain joins TRBV5-4 to TRBJ2-1, with D tentatively TRBD1 (7 bases). CDR1 is SGHNT and CDR2 is YYREEE in the germline V gene (reference sequence). Trimming left V 5 bases short and J 2 bases short, with 14 bases between. The CDR3 covers 15 residues. CDR3 region: CASREGGTAYNEQFF. Here the CDR3 DNA reads TGTGCCAGCAGAGAGGGCGGGACAGCCTACAATGAGCAGTTCTTC.

This clone was observed a single time. J is TRBJ1-3 and V is TRBV27, with a weak D call TRBD1 (5 bases). This CDR3 spans 15 amino acids. The V gene's germline CDR1 is MNHEY and CDR2 SMNVEV (reference sequence). V lost 6 bases and J lost 0, with 12 bases in between. The CDR3 coding sequence is TGTGCCAGCAGCCCTGACAGATCCTCTGGAAACACCATATATTTT. It encodes CASSPDRSSGNTIYF.

The chain uses TRBV5-5 and TRBJ2-7; no firm D call. Germline lookup yields CDR1 SGHKS and CDR2 YYEKEE (reference sequence). This CDR3 is built from 13 residues. The ends were cut back, 2 bases at V and 0 bases at J, with 6 bases in the middle. The CDR3 bases are TGTGCCAGCAGCTTCGGTAGCTCCTACGAGCAGTACGTC. Translating gives CASSFGSSYEQYV.

The chain joins TRBV12-3 or TRBV12-4 to TRBJ2-7, with D possibly being TRBD2 (6 bases). The CDR3 sequence is 12 residues long. V was clipped by 6 bases and J by 8 bases, with 14 bases between them. In DNA form, the CDR3 reads TGTGCCAGCAGCTCGGCGGGGAACCAGCAGTACTTC. Residues: CASSSAGNQQYF.

The rearrangement joins TRBV9 to TRBJ2-2, with 8 bases lining up with TRBD2. This CDR3 is built from 16 residues. With V trimmed by 0 bases and J by 5 bases, 6 bases remained unmatched. Germline values: CDR1 SGDLS, CDR2 YYNGEE. As DNA, the CDR3 is TGTGCCAGCAGCGTAGGGATTAGCGGGGTAACCGGGGAGCTGTTTTTT. Its protein is CASSVGISGVTGELFF. Together with reference TRBV9 and TRBJ2-2, the CDR3 gives the full variable domain: DSGVTQTPKHLITATGQRVTLRCSPRSGDLSVYWYQQSLDQGLQFLIQYYNGEERAKGNILERFSAQQFPDLHSELNLSSLELGDSALYFCASSVGISGVTGELFFGEGSRLTVL.

Here the CDR3 reads CATSRGRESYNEQFF. The CDR3 coding sequence is TGTGCCACCAGCAGAGGCAGGGAATCCTACAATGAGCAGTTCTTC. The chain joins TRBV15 to TRBJ2-1, with D possibly TRBD1 on 5 matching bases. CDR1 and CDR2 (germline): LNHNV, YYDKDF (reference sequence). V lost 1 base to trimming and J lost 1 base, with 8 bases between them. The CDR3 is 15 residues long. Combining the CDR3 with reference TRBV15 and TRBJ2-1 gives the whole variable domain DAMVIQNPRYQVTQFGKPVTLSCSQTLNHNVMYWYQQKSSQAPKLLFHYYDKDFNNEADTPDNFQSRRPNTSFCFLDIRSPGLGDTAMYLCATSRGRESYNEQFFGPGTRLTVL.

This clone was recorded a few times. The chain couples TRBV19 to TRBJ1-2; TRBD1 aligns across 7 bases. Losses at the gene ends were 6 bases for V and 4 bases for J; bases not matched to a gene: 11. Germline CDR1 LNHDA, CDR2 SQIVND (reference sequence). The CDR3 loop spans 15 amino acids. The CDR3 is CASRRMTGLGYGYTF. CDR3 coding DNA: TGTGCCAGTAGGCGGATGACAGGGCTCGGCTATGGCTACACCTTC. The whole variable domain, filled in from reference TRBV19 and TRBJ1-2, reads DGGITQSPKYLFRKEGQNVTLSCEQNLNHDAMYWYRQDPGQGLRLIYYSQIVNDFQKGDIAEGYSVSREKKESFPLTVTSAQKNPTAFYLCASRRMTGLGYGYTFGSGTRLTVV.

The chain joins TRBV5-5 to TRBJ1-2, with 7 bases lining up with TRBD1. The CDR3 is 14 residues long. V shed 1 base and J 2 bases; nucleotides not matched to a gene: 2. CDR1 is SGHKS, CDR2 YYEKEE, per germline (reference sequence). CDR3 nucleotides: TGTGCCAGCAGCTTGCAACAGGGGAACTATGGCTACACCTTC. It is translated as CASSLQQGNYGYTF.